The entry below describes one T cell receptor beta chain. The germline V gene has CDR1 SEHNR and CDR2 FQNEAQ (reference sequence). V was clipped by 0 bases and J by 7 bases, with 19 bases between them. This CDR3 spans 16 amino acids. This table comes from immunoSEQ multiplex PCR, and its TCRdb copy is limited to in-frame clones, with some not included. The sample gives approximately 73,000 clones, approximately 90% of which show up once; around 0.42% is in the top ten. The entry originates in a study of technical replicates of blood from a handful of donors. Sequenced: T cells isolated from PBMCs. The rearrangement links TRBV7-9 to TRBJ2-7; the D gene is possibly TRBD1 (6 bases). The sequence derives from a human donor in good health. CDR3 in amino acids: CASSLASGGRGVEQYF. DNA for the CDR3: TGTGCCAGCAGCTTAGCGAGTGGGGGCAGGGGAGTTGAGCAGTACTTC.